This entry lists 20 T cell receptor beta chains sequenced from one sample in a study of HIV-infected patients and healthy controls. All unsorted peripheral T cells were captured because whole blood was used without fractionation. Alpha and beta constant-region primers primed reverse transcription of around 500 ng RNA. Alpha and beta chain libraries were made separately by chain-specific third strand synthesis with multiplexing indices. One entry per CDR3 protein results from TCRdb running MiXCR on the 5' RACE reads. Among around 15,000 distinct CDR3 sequences listed, 7% were seen once. Sequencing was performed on blood. The receptors originated from an adult in good health.

J is TRBJ2-5 and V is TRBV6-1; the D call may be TRBD1 or TRBD2 (5 bases each). The germline gives CDR1 MNHNS, CDR2 SASEGT. Trimming cost V 4 bases and J 1 base, with 10 bases left between them. The CDR3 has 14 amino acids. The CDR3 nucleotides read TGTGCCAGCAGTGTGGGGGACGTCCAAGAGACCCAGTACTTC. As protein: CASSVGDVQETQYF.

Ten or more counts support this clonotype. The V and J genes are TRBV30 and TRBJ1-1; the D is unclear. Looked up from germline, CDR1 is GTSNPN and CDR2 is SVGIG (reference sequence). The CDR3 extends over 13 amino acids. The V end lost 0 bases, the J end lost 0 bases, and 5 bases lay between the germline ends. CDR3 amino acids: CAWSVGLNTEAFF. In DNA, the CDR3 is TGTGCCTGGAGTGTAGGCCTGAACACTGAAGCTTTCTTT.

This clonotype has a count of ten or more. V usage is TRBV6-1 and J usage is TRBJ1-2; no firm D call. In germline, CDR1 is MNHNS, CDR2 SASEGT. The CDR3 runs 16 residues. Trimming pared 4 bases from V and 5 bases from J, leaving 20 bases between. The CDR3 bases are TGTGCCAGCAGTGCGGACTCCGGACCACCTTTATATGGCTACACCTTC. Its translation: CASSADSGPPLYGYTF.

By its share, this clonotype is medium-sized. This rearrangement joins TRBV6-6 to TRBJ2-1; possible D gene TRBD2, 6 bases. V was clipped by 6 bases and J by 6 bases, with 21 bases between them. The CDR3 extends over 16 amino acids. Per the germline V gene, CDR1 is MNHNY and CDR2 is SVGAGI (reference sequence). The CDR3 DNA follows: TGTGCCAGCAGCCCCCTTGTGAGACTAGTTCGCAATGAGCAGTTCTTC. Protein sequence: CASSPLVRLVRNEQFF.

This clonotype has ten or more counts. An end of the junction does not agree with germline; a read error may underlie this. The rearrangement uses TRBV20-1 and TRBJ2-7, with TRBD1 matching over 10 bases. CDR1 and CDR2 from the germline V gene are DFQATT and SNEGSKA (reference sequence). The CDR3 contains 13 residues. CDR3 in DNA: TGCAGTGCTGGAGACAGGGGGCCTGGCGAGCAGTACTTC. This encodes CSAGDRGPGEQYF.

This clonotype was seen repeatedly, ten times or more. V usage is TRBV3-1 and J usage is TRBJ2-1, with D maybe TRBD2 (5 bases). The V and J ends lost 1 base and 6 bases respectively, with 7 bases between them. The CDR3 consists of 13 residues. Germline lookup yields CDR1 LGHDT and CDR2 YNNKEL (reference sequence). For the CDR3, the DNA is TGTGCCAGCAGCCAAGTAGCGAGCAATGAGCAGTTCTTC. Translation gives CASSQVASNEQFF.

In its sample, this clonotype was seen many times. The chain links TRBV10-3 to TRBJ2-1; 9 positions agree with TRBD1. Trimming at V came to 8 bases and at J to 4 bases, leaving 3 bases not matched to a gene. CDR3 length equals 13 residues. The germline gives CDR1 ENHRY, CDR2 SYGVKD. In DNA, the CDR3 is TGTGCCATCGGGGACAGGGTGTACAATGAGCAGTTCTTC. Translating it yields CAIGDRVYNEQFF.

This clonotype was seen ten or more times. This sequence joins TRBV6-4 and TRBJ2-1; TRBD2 matches 8 bases. This CDR3 is 17 amino acids long. V lost 0 bases, J lost 0 bases, and 4 bases stayed unmatched. Germline CDR1 reads MRHNA; CDR2 reads SNTAGT. Here the CDR3 reads CASSDSPLAVSYNEQFF. DNA of the CDR3: TGTGCCAGCAGTGACTCGCCACTAGCGGTCTCCTACAATGAGCAGTTCTTC.

There are many counts of this clonotype. The CDR3: CASSYAGDPSETQYF. The CDR3 DNA sequence: TGTGCCAGCAGCTACGCGGGAGACCCTTCGGAGACCCAGTACTTC. The chain couples TRBV7-2 to TRBJ2-5; 7 positions match TRBD2. V dropped 4 bases and J dropped 5; count of bases not matched to a gene: 10. The CDR3 consists of 15 residues. The germline CDR1 and CDR2 sequences are SGHTA and FQGNSA.

At least ten counts were recorded for this clonotype. The chain carries TRBV24-1 and TRBJ2-5; D unclear. V lost 4 bases, J lost 1 base, and 9 bases lay in between. Germline CDR1 is KGHDR and CDR2 is SFDVKD. The CDR3 contains 14 residues. The CDR3 protein is CATSETVAQETQYF. The CDR3, as DNA: TGTGCCACCAGTGAAACGGTCGCCCAAGAGACCCAGTACTTC.

The V and J genes are TRBV7-2 and TRBJ2-3, with TRBD2 matching over 8 bases. CDR1 SGHTA and CDR2 FQGNSA come from the germline V gene. With 1 base clipped from V and 6 bases from J, the junction kept 9 bases outside the gene matches. This CDR3 has 16 residues. The CDR3 DNA reads TGTGCCAGCAGCTTAGGGGCGGGAGGAGGGCGGGATACGCAGTATTTT. Residues: CASSLGAGGGRDTQYF.

This clonotype has ten or more counts. This chain uses TRBV7-9 with TRBJ2-5; TRBD1 might be the D (6 bases). V was pared by 6 bases and J by 8 bases, with 28 bases between. This CDR3 contains 17 residues. Looked up from germline, CDR1 is SEHNR and CDR2 is FQNEAQ (reference sequence). DNA for the CDR3: TGTGCCAGCAGGGAAGGGGCAGGGGAGCCCCAGGGCTATACCCAGTACTTC. It translates to CASREGAGEPQGYTQYF.

This clonotype showed up many times. The V gene is TRBV15, the J gene TRBJ2-3; a weak D match, TRBD2 (5 bases). Trimming cost V 3 bases and J 2 bases, with 12 bases left between them. This CDR3 has 15 residues. Germline CDR1 LNHNV, CDR2 YYDKDF (reference sequence). Written as DNA, the CDR3 is TGTGCCACCAGCAGCTGGACTGGCCACACAGATACGCAGTATTTT. Translated: CATSSWTGHTDTQYF.

Many counts were recorded for this clonotype. As DNA, the CDR3 is TGTGCCAGCAGTTTTGAGGGGATCGAGCAGTACTTC. Translating it yields CASSFEGIEQYF. The gene calls are TRBV28 and TRBJ2-7; D may match TRBD1 or TRBD2 (5 bases each). V was cut by 3 bases and J by 6 bases, with 9 bases left in between. The CDR3 is 12 amino acids. The germline V gene has CDR1 MDHEN and CDR2 SYDVKM.

This clonotype showed up many times. The chain combines TRBV4-2 with TRBJ1-1; TRBD1 matches 7 bases. The germline CDR1 and CDR2 sequences are LGHNA and YNFKEQ. The CDR3 extends over 15 amino acids. V trimming: 3 bases; J trimming: 2 bases; junction bases outside the gene matches: 6. The DNA of the CDR3 is TGTGCCAGCAGCCATCCGGGACAGTCAAACACTGAAGCTTTCTTT. Encoded protein: CASSHPGQSNTEAFF.

The rearrangement uses TRBV5-1 and TRBJ1-5; TRBD1 might be the D (5 bases). This CDR3 is 15 amino acids long. Germline CDR1 SGHRS, CDR2 YFSETQ. V lost 3 bases and J lost 6, with 16 bases in between. In nucleotides, the CDR3 is TGCGCCAGCAGCTGGGGCCTGGATAGATCTCAGCCCCAGCATTTT. Translation gives CASSWGLDRSQPQHF.

By its share, this clonotype is medium-sized (0.01 to 0.1%). The rearrangement links TRBV28 to TRBJ2-7; 8 bases are shared with TRBD1. The V segment lost 5 bases and the J segment 0 bases; nucleotides outside the gene matches: 9. The CDR3 has 16 residues. The germline V gene has CDR1 MDHEN and CDR2 SYDVKM. CDR3 coding DNA: TGTGCCAGCAGTCCGCCCCCGGGACAGGTCTCCTACGAGCAGTACTTC. This codes for CASSPPPGQVSYEQYF.

Many counts were recorded for this clonotype. The V and J genes are TRBV9 and TRBJ1-5, with 8 bases fitting TRBD1. The germline CDR1 and CDR2 sequences are SGDLS and YYNGEE. J gave up 2 bases and V 3 bases, and 1 base lay outside the gene matches. The CDR3 has 14 residues. In DNA, the CDR3 is TGTGCCAGCAGCGCGGACAGGGGCAATCAGCCCCAGCATTTT. Residues: CASSADRGNQPQHF.

This clonotype was detected ten times or more. The V and J genes are TRBV5-5 and TRBJ2-1; D tentatively fits TRBD1 or TRBD2 (5 bases each). This CDR3 is 15 amino acids long. The V gene's germline CDR1 is SGHKS and CDR2 YYEKEE (reference sequence). V was pared by 3 bases and J by 4 bases, with 14 bases between. This CDR3 is CASSSGTRGYNEQFF. Written as DNA, the CDR3 is TGTGCCAGCAGCTCGGGGACGAGAGGTTACAATGAGCAGTTCTTC. Using reference TRBV5-5 and TRBJ2-1 for the parts outside the CDR3, the full variable domain is DAGVTQSPTHLIKTRGQQVTLRCSPISGHKSVSWYQQVLGQGPQFIFQYYEKEERGRGNFPDRFSARQFPNYSSELNVNALLLGDSALYLCASSSGTRGYNEQFFGPGTRLTVL.

This clonotype was found many times. CDR3 nucleotide sequence: TGTGCCAGCAGCGGATTACTAGCGGGCCACGCCTACAATGAGCAGTTCTTC. Translated: CASSGLLAGHAYNEQFF. The V and J genes are TRBV5-6 and TRBJ2-1, with 9 bases aligning to TRBD2. The germline CDR1 and CDR2 sequences are SGHDT and YYEEEE. J was trimmed by 2 bases and V by 4 bases; bases with no gene match: 10. CDR3 size: 17 residues.